This is a list of T cell receptor beta chains from one sample in a study of T cell changes during pregnancy in multiple sclerosis. TCRdb's table, derived via immunoSEQ multiplex PCR, lists solely in-frame clones and lacks some. The profile shows some 97,000 clones, just over 90% of them singletons. The input for sequencing was peripheral blood, taken in the second trimester of pregnancy. These receptors were collected from a female donor with multiple sclerosis, enrolled in a pregnancy study. CDR3s include the opening cysteine and the closing phenylalanine or tryptophan. A D gene is named only where the DNA matches it firmly. Expanded clones get a size class; other rows say once, few or many, or leave the size out.

abundance	v_gene	d_gene	j_gene	len	CDR3aa	CDR3nt
.	TRBV30	TRBD1	TRBJ1-2	16	CAWSTTRTGGKGGYTF	TGTGCCTGGAGTACAACCCGGACAGGGGGAAAGGGTGGCTACACCTTC
.	TRBV5-6	.	TRBJ2-7	14	CASSSPSGGHEQYF	TGTGCCAGCAGCTCTCCCTCGGGGGGCCACGAGCAGTACTTC
once	TRBV12-1	.	TRBJ1-1	14	CASNHPGKDTEAFF	TGTGCCAGCAATCACCCGGGTAAGGACACTGAAGCTTTCTTT
.	TRBV5-6	.	TRBJ1-4	14	CASSFWPTNEKLFF	TGTGCCAGCAGCTTTTGGCCAACTAATGAAAAACTGTTTTTT
.	TRBV18	.	TRBJ1-1	13	CASSTGHSTEAFF	TGTGCCAGCTCAACTGGACACAGTACTGAAGCTTTCTTT
.	TRBV2	TRBD2	TRBJ2-1	18	CASEKIAGVFGSYNEQFF	TGTGCCAGCGAGAAAATAGCGGGAGTCTTCGGCTCCTACAATGAGCAGTTCTTC
.	TRBV27	TRBD1	TRBJ1-1	13	CASSPGQGALPFF	TGTGCCAGCAGTCCGGGACAGGGGGCTTTACCTTTCTTT
.	TRBV30	TRBD1	TRBJ1-2	13	CAWSEGANYGYTF	TGTGCCTGGAGCGAGGGGGCGAACTATGGCTACACCTTC
.	TRBV6-4	.	TRBJ2-7	10	CASPPGEQYF	TGTGCCAGCCCCCCCGGCGAGCAGTACTTC
.	TRBV28	.	TRBJ2-3	16	CASTTLSGSRKDTQYF	TGTGCCAGCACCACCCTCTCAGGGTCAAGAAAAGATACGCAGTATTTT
.	TRBV4-2	.	TRBJ1-2	13	CASTTQGARGYTF	TGTGCCAGCACCACACAGGGAGCTAGAGGCTACACCTTC
.	TRBV6-6	TRBD1	TRBJ1-1	14	CASRHTGGNTEAFF	TGTGCCAGCAGGCATACAGGGGGGAACACTGAAGCTTTCTTT
.	TRBV19	.	TRBJ1-5	17	CASNPGTTIGGNQPQHF	TGTGCCAGTAACCCCGGGACAACAATAGGAGGCAATCAGCCCCAGCATTTT
.	TRBV2	TRBD1	TRBJ1-2	14	CASSVQGATYGYTF	TGTGCCAGCAGTGTTCAGGGGGCCACCTATGGCTACACCTTC
.	TRBV9	.	TRBJ1-1	14	CASSAGLWDTEAFF	TGTGCCAGCAGTGCAGGGTTGTGGGACACTGAAGCTTTCTTT
.	TRBV7-9	.	TRBJ2-3	16	CASSRLTTGYTDTQYF	TGTGCCAGCAGCCGGTTGACTACTGGGTACACAGATACGCAGTATTTT
.	TRBV7-9	.	TRBJ1-2	17	CASSLASGQAGGAGYTF	TGTGCCAGCAGCTTAGCGTCAGGGCAGGCGGGCGGGGCTGGCTACACCTTC
.	TRBV10-3	.	TRBJ1-5	14	CAISDQDGDQPQHF	TGTGCCATCAGTGACCAGGACGGGGATCAGCCCCAGCATTTT
.	TRBV30	.	TRBJ2-3	16	CAWSVLWGEGTDTQYF	TGTGCCTGGAGTGTACTGTGGGGGGAAGGCACAGATACGCAGTATTTT
few	TRBV15	TRBD1	TRBJ1-6	15	CATSQGATYNSPLHF	TGTGCCACCAGCCAGGGGGCAACTTATAATTCACCCCTCCACTTT
.	TRBV9	.	TRBJ1-6	15	CASSPRGDYNSPLHF	TGTGCCAGCAGCCCTCGGGGGGACTATAATTCACCCCTCCACTTT
.	TRBV28	.	TRBJ2-7	16	CASSLVGTVGSYEQYF	TGTGCCAGCAGTTTAGTGGGGACTGTTGGCTCCTACGAGCAGTACTTC
.	TRBV5-1	TRBD1	TRBJ2-1	15	CASSLGQGAHNEQFF	TGCGCCAGCAGCTTGGGCCAGGGGGCGCACAATGAGCAGTTCTTC
.	TRBV28	TRBD1	TRBJ1-1	13	CASSDTDRGQAFF	TGTGCCAGCAGCGACACGGACAGGGGGCAGGCTTTCTTT
.	TRBV7-2	TRBD1	TRBJ2-5	14	CASSGPRQGETQYF	TGTGCCAGCAGCGGACCAAGACAGGGGGAGACCCAGTACTTC
.	TRBV19	TRBD1	TRBJ1-1	15	CATLRTGGASSEAFF	TGTGCCACCCTTAGGACAGGGGGCGCTTCTTCTGAAGCTTTCTTT
.	TRBV4-2	TRBD2	TRBJ2-1	15	CASSLGTSGIYEQFF	TGTGCCAGCAGCCTCGGGACTAGCGGGATCTATGAGCAGTTCTTC
.	TRBV5-1	TRBD1	TRBJ2-7	16	CASTLTPGQGTYEQYF	TGCGCCAGCACCCTGACCCCGGGACAGGGTACCTACGAGCAGTACTTC
.	TRBV4-1	.	TRBJ1-1	17	CASSQVGREKARTEAFF	TGCGCCAGCAGCCAAGTCGGTCGGGAAAAGGCTCGCACTGAAGCTTTCTTT
.	TRBV5-5	.	TRBJ1-5	16	CASSLGGSSSNQPQHF	TGTGCCAGCAGCTTGGGAGGGAGCTCGAGCAATCAGCCCCAGCATTTT
.	TRBV19	TRBD1	TRBJ1-4	15	CASSTRQGLNEKLFF	TGTGCCAGTAGTACCCGACAGGGCCTAAATGAAAAACTGTTTTTT
.	TRBV14	.	TRBJ2-3	14	CASSQRIGADTQYF	TGTGCCAGCAGCCAGAGGATAGGCGCAGATACGCAGTATTTT
.	TRBV6-5	TRBD1	TRBJ2-7	16	CASSYLHRGQGVAQYF	TGTGCCAGCAGTTACCTTCACAGGGGGCAGGGAGTCGCGCAGTACTTC
.	TRBV5-4	TRBD1	TRBJ1-1	14	CASTRQGAYTEAFF	TGTGCCAGCACACGACAGGGGGCATACACTGAAGCTTTCTTT
.	TRBV7-2	.	TRBJ2-2	15	CASSTGTKPPGELFF	TGTGCCAGCAGCACCGGGACAAAGCCCCCCGGGGAGCTGTTTTTT
.	TRBV14	.	TRBJ2-3	16	CASSHARGPSTDTQYF	TGTGCCAGCAGCCACGCCAGAGGGCCCAGCACAGATACGCAGTATTTT
.	TRBV7-2	.	TRBJ1-1	15	CASSLVITGDTEAFF	TGTGCCAGCAGCTTAGTTATAACGGGAGACACTGAAGCTTTCTTT
.	TRBV13	.	TRBJ2-5	18	CASSLVMSAGTEGETQYF	TGTGCCAGCAGCTTAGTCATGTCGGCAGGGACGGAGGGAGAGACCCAGTACTTC
.	TRBV5-1	TRBD1	TRBJ2-7	13	CASSSGTGIEQYF	TGCGCCAGCAGCTCCGGGACAGGGATCGAGCAGTACTTC
once	TRBV27	TRBD2	TRBJ2-1	15	CASWPFSGSMYEQFF	TGTGCCAGCTGGCCATTTAGCGGGAGTATGTATGAGCAGTTCTTC
.	TRBV19	TRBD1	TRBJ2-2	14	CAGQTGEITGELFF	TGTGCCGGACAGACAGGGGAGATCACCGGGGAGCTGTTTTTT
.	TRBV27	TRBD1	TRBJ1-5	15	CASSSTGDGNQPQHF	TGTGCCAGCAGTTCGACAGGGGACGGCAATCAGCCCCAGCATTTT
.	TRBV5-1	.	TRBJ2-3	13	CASSLARSDTQYF	TGCGCCAGCAGCTTGGCCCGGTCAGATACGCAGTATTTT
.	TRBV6-1	TRBD1	TRBJ1-2	14	CASSVTGVKYGYTF	TGTGCCAGCAGTGTGACAGGGGTTAAGTATGGCTACACCTTC
.	TRBV7-9	TRBD1	TRBJ2-7	15	CASSLGDRGLYEQYF	TGTGCCAGCAGCTTAGGGGACAGGGGGCTCTACGAGCAGTACTTC
.	TRBV27	.	TRBJ1-2	15	CASSLSGTQNYGYTF	TGTGCCAGCAGTTTATCGGGGACACAGAACTATGGCTACACCTTC
once	TRBV5-1	TRBD2	TRBJ2-2	15	CASSFTSGNTGELFF	TGCGCCAGCAGCTTCACTAGCGGAAACACCGGGGAGCTGTTTTTT
.	TRBV30	.	TRBJ2-3	11	CAWTFTDTQYF	TGTGCCTGGACTTTCACAGATACGCAGTATTTT
.	TRBV5-1	.	TRBJ1-1	14	CASSFGAEGTEAFF	TGCGCCAGCAGCTTCGGGGCGGAGGGCACTGAAGCTTTCTTT
few	TRBV7-9	TRBD1	TRBJ1-1	14	CASSPQGGNTEAFF	TGTGCCAGCAGCCCGCAGGGGGGGAACACTGAAGCTTTCTTT
once	TRBV9	.	TRBJ1-5	13	CASGGSGNQPQHF	TGTGCCAGCGGGGGGTCAGGCAATCAGCCCCAGCATTTT
.	TRBV7-3	TRBD2	TRBJ2-7	17	CASSPSAVAGTSGEQYF	TGTGCCAGCAGCCCATCCGCGGTTGCCGGGACTAGCGGCGAGCAGTACTTC
.	TRBV5-6	.	TRBJ2-5	15	CASSLIGGGGETQYF	TGTGCCAGCAGCTTGATTGGAGGGGGCGGAGAGACCCAGTACTTC
.	TRBV19	.	TRBJ1-1	14	CASSIGGDGTEAFF	TGTGCCAGTAGTATCGGGGGAGACGGCACTGAAGCTTTCTTT